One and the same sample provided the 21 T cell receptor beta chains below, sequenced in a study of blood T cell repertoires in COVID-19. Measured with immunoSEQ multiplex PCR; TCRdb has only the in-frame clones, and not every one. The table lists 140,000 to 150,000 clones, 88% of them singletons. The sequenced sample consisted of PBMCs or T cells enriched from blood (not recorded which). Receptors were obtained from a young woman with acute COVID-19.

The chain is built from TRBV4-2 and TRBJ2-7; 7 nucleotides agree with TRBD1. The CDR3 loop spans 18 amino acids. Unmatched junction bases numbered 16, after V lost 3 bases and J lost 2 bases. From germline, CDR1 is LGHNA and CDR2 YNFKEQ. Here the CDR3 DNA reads TGTGCCAGCAGCCAGCAGTCGCTAGCCCAGGGGGACGCCTACGAGCAGTACTTC. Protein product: CASSQQSLAQGDAYEQYF.

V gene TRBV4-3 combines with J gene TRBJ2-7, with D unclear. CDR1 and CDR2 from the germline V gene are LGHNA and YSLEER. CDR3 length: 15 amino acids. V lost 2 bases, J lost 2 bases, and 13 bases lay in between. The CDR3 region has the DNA TGCGCCAGCAGCCAAAATACAGCCCCTACCTACGAGCAGTACTTC. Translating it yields CASSQNTAPTYEQYF.

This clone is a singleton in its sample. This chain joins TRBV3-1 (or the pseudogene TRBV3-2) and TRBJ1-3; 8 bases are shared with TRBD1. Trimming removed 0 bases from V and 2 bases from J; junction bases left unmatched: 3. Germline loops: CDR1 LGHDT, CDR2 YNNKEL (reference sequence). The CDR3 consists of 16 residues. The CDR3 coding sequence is TGTGCCAGCAGCCAAGAGGACAGGGTAACTGGAAACACCATATATTTT. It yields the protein CASSQEDRVTGNTIYF.

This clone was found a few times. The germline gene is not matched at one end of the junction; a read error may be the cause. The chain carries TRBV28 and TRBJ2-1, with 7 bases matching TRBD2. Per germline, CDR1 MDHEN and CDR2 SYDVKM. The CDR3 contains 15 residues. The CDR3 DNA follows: TGTGCCAGCAGCTTATCGGGCGGGAGAGTAAATGAGCAGTTCTTC. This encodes CASSLSGGRVNEQFF.

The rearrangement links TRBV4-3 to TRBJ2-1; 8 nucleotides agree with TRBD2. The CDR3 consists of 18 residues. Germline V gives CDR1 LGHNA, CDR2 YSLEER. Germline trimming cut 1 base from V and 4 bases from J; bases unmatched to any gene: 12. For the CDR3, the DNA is TGCGCCAGCAGCCAAGGCCGAACGCGGGGGGAGGGATACAATGAGCAGTTCTTC. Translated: CASSQGRTRGEGYNEQFF.

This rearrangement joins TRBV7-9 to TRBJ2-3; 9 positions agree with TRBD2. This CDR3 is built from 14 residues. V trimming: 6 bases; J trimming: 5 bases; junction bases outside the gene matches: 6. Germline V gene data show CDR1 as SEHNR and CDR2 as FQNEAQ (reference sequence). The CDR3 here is CASRIAGVGDTQYF. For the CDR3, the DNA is TGTGCCAGCAGAATAGCGGGAGTGGGAGATACGCAGTATTTT.

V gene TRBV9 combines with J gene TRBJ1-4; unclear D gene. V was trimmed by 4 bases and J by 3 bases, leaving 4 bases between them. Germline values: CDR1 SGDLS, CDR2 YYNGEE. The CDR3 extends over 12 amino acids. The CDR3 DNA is TGTGCCAGCAGCCTACCTAATGAAAAACTGTTTTTT. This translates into CASSLPNEKLFF.

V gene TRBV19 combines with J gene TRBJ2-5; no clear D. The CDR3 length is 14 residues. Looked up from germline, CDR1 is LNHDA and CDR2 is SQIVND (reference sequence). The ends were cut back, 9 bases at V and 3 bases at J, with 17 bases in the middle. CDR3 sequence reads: CASSHLASEETQYF. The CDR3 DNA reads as TGTGCCAGCAGCCACTTAGCTTCGGAAGAGACCCAGTACTTC.

The CDR3 spells CASSLNRPAFYEQYF. The CDR3 bases are TGTGCCAGCAGCCTCAACAGGCCGGCTTTCTACGAGCAGTACTTC. The J gene is TRBJ2-7, the V gene TRBV11-2, with D tentatively TRBD1 (5 bases). The CDR3 length is 15 residues. CDR1 is SGHAT, CDR2 FQNNGV, per germline. Trimming pared 5 bases from V and 3 bases from J, leaving 17 bases between.

The CDR3 spells CSASSTSGSLYNEQFF. CDR3 in DNA: TGCAGTGCTAGTTCGACTAGCGGGAGTCTCTACAATGAGCAGTTCTTC. This chain links TRBV20-1 with TRBJ2-1; 12 positions match TRBD2. CDR1 and CDR2 from the germline V gene are DFQATT and SNEGSKA (reference sequence). The CDR3 is 16 amino acids. J was trimmed by 3 bases and V by 3 bases; bases with no gene match: 6.

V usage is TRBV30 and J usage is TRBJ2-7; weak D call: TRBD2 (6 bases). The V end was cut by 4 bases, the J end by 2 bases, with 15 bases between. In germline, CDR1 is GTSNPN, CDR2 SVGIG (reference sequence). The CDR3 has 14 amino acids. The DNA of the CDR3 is TGTGCCTGGATACCCGGGGGTTTCCCCTACGAGCAGTACTTC. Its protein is CAWIPGGFPYEQYF.

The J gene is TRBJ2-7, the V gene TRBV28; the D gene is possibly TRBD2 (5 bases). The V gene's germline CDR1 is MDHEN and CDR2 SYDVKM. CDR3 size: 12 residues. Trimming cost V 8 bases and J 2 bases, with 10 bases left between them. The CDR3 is CASSGSPYEQYF. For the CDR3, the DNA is TGTGCCAGCTCGGGGAGCCCCTACGAGCAGTACTTC.

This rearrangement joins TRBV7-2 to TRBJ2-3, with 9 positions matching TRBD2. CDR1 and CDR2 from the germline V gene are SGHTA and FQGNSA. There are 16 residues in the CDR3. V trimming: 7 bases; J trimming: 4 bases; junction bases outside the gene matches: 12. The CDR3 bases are TGTGCCAGCATCCCTCGGCGGGCGGGAGGGGCAGATACGCAGTATTTT. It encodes CASIPRRAGGADTQYF.

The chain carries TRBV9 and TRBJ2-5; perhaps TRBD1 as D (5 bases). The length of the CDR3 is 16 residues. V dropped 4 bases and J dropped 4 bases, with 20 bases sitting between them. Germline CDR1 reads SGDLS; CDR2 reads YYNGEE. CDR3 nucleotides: TGTGCCAGCAGCTTAGGGTCAGGGTACCAGGGAGAGACCCAGTACTTC. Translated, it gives CASSLGSGYQGETQYF.

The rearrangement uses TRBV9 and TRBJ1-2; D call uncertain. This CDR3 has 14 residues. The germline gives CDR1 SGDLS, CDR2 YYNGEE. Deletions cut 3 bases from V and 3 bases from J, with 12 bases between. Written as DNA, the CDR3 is TGTGCCAGCAGCGATCACGGGTCCGACTATGGCTACACCTTC. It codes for CASSDHGSDYGYTF.

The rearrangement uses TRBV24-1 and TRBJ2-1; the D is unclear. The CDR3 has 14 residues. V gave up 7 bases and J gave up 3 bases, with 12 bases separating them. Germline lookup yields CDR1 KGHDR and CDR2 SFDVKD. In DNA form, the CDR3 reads TGTGCCACCAGAGTAGAACTTTACTACAATGAGCAGTTCTTC. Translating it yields CATRVELYYNEQFF.

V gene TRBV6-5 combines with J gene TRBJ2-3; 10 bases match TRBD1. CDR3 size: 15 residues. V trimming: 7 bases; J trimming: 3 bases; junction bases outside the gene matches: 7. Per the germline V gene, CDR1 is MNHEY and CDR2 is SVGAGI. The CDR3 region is CASTPPGQGTDTQYF. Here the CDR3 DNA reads TGTGCCAGCACCCCTCCGGGACAGGGGACAGATACGCAGTATTTT.

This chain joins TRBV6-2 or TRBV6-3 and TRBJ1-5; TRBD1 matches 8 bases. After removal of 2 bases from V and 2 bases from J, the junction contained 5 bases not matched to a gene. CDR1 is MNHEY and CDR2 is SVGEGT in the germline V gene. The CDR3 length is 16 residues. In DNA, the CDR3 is TGTGCCAGCAGTTACCCCGGACAGGGCCGCAATCAGCCCCAGCATTTT. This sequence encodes CASSYPGQGRNQPQHF.

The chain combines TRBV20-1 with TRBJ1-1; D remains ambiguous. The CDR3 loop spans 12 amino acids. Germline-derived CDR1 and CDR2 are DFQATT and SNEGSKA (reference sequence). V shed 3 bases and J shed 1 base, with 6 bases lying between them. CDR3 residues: CSASLRNTEAFF. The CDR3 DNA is TGCAGTGCTAGTCTACGGAACACTGAAGCTTTCTTT.

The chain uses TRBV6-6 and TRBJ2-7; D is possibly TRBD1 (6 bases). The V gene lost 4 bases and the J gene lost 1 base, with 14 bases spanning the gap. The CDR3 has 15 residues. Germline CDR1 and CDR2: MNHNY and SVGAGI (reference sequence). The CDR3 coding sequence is TGTGCCAGCAGTTCCCCGGGACATAATTCCTACGAGCAGTACTTC. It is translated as CASSSPGHNSYEQYF.

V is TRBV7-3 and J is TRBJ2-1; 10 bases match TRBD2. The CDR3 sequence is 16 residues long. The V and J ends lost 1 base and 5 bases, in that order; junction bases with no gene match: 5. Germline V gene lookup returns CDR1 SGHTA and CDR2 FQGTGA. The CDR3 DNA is TGTGCCAGCAGCTTAAAACTAGCGGGAATCGACAATGAGCAGTTCTTC. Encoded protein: CASSLKLAGIDNEQFF.